The 27 T cell receptor beta chains in this list originate from one sample, sequenced in a study of Graves' ophthalmopathy and Graves' hyperthyroidism. CDR3 regions of TCR beta were amplified from RNA transcripts. First-round RT-PCR used HTBI primers; second-round multiplex PCR followed. MiXCR, run by TCRdb on the multiplex PCR reads, gives a single entry per CDR3 protein. The sample records some 1.1 million distinct CDR3 sequences, about two fifths being singletons. Sequenced sample: peripheral blood or thyroid tissue (not recorded which). The receptors here all came from an adult man with Graves' hyperthyroidism.

This chain joins TRBV7-9 and TRBJ1-4; D is perhaps TRBD1 (6 bases). Trimming took off 5 bases at V and 8 bases at J, with 18 bases between the two ends. Germline loops: CDR1 SEHNR, CDR2 FQNEAQ (reference sequence). CDR3 length equals 15 residues. This CDR3 reads CASSRSTGSGEKLFF. The CDR3 coding sequence is TGTGCCAGCAGCCGCTCAACAGGGAGCGGGGAAAAACTGTTTTTT.

This clonotype was observed many times. The chain carries TRBV14 and TRBJ1-1; D is ambiguous. The CDR3 has 15 amino acids. Germline assignment: CDR1 SGHDN and CDR2 FVKESK. V was shortened by 2 bases and J by 0 bases, with 10 bases between the two germline ends. CDR3 residues: CASSQLGFMNTEAFF. Written as DNA, the CDR3 is TGTGCCAGCAGCCAACTCGGGTTCATGAACACTGAAGCTTTCTTT.

This chain links TRBV20-1 with TRBJ2-3; TRBD2 matches at 13 bases. Germline V gives CDR1 DFQATT, CDR2 SNEGSKA (reference sequence). J was trimmed by 4 bases and V by 0 bases; bases with no gene match: 7. This CDR3 spans 17 amino acids. CDR3 DNA: TGCAGTGCTAGAGACGCGGTACTAGCGGGAGGGCCAGATACGCAGTATTTT. Protein: CSARDAVLAGGPDTQYF.

This clonotype showed up many times. J is TRBJ1-1 and V is TRBV7-2; no firm D call. The CDR3 consists of 13 residues. V lost 7 bases, J lost 1 base, and 10 bases lay in between. The germline V gene encodes CDR1 SGHTA and CDR2 FQGNSA. The CDR3, as DNA: TGTGCCAGCAACCCCTACCAGAACACTGAAGCTTTCTTT. The encoded protein is CASNPYQNTEAFF.

This clonotype was detected many times. This sequence joins TRBV7-2 and TRBJ1-2; D may be TRBD1 (5 bases). The germline gives CDR1 SGHTA, CDR2 FQGNSA. This CDR3 has 13 amino acids. Trimming took 1 base from V and 5 from J, leaving 8 bases between them. CDR3 region: CASSLDQGYGYTF. CDR3 bases: TGTGCCAGCAGCTTAGATCAGGGTTATGGCTACACCTTC. The full variable domain, in which reference TRBV7-2 and TRBJ1-2 provide the parts outside the CDR3, is GAGVSQSPSNKVTEKGKDVELRCDPISGHTALYWYRQSLGQGLEFLIYFQGNSAPDKSGLPSDRFSAERTGGSVSTLTIQRTQQEDSAVYLCASSLDQGYGYTFGSGTRLTVV.

This clonotype has just a few counts. The chain carries TRBV5-1 and TRBJ2-7, with D possibly TRBD2 on 6 matching bases. Germline V lookup: CDR1 SGHRS, CDR2 YFSETQ. This CDR3 contains 15 residues. V was trimmed by 2 bases and J by 2 bases, leaving 14 bases between them. The CDR3 here is CASSLEGGTPYEQYF. The CDR3 region has the DNA TGCGCCAGCAGCTTAGAGGGAGGTACTCCCTACGAGCAGTACTTC. Supplemented by reference TRBV5-1 and TRBJ2-7, the full variable domain reads KAGVTQTPRYLIKTRGQQVTLSCSPISGHRSVSWYQQTPGQGLQFLFEYFSETQRNKGNFPGRFSGRQFSNSRSEMNVSTLELGDSALYLCASSLEGGTPYEQYFGPGTRLTVT.

This sequence joins TRBV14 and TRBJ2-2, with 7 bases identical to TRBD1. The CDR3 is 12 residues long. The V and J ends lost 4 bases and 11 bases, in that order; junction bases with no gene match: 4. Germline assignment: CDR1 SGHDN and CDR2 FVKESK. CDR3 loop: CASSRRQGELFF. CDR3 nucleotides: TGTGCCAGCAGCCGCAGACAGGGCGAGCTGTTTTTT. Looking up the rest from reference TRBV14 and TRBJ2-2 gives the full variable domain: EAGVTQFPSHSVIEKGQTVTLRCDPISGHDNLYWYRRVMGKEIKFLLHFVKESKQDESGMPNNRFLAERTGGTYSTLKVQPAELEDSGVYFCASSRRQGELFFGEGSRLTVL.

As to this clonotype: The junction departs from the called germline gene at one end, perhaps through a read error. The gene calls are TRBV7-2 and TRBJ1-1; D may be TRBD1 (6 bases). Germline V gives CDR1 SGHTA, CDR2 FQGNSA. The CDR3 spans 13 residues. This CDR3 is CAGSLRVTGEAFF. The CDR3 nucleotides read TGTGCCGGCAGCCTGAGAGTCACAGGGGAAGCTTTCTTT. Based on the CDR3 plus reference TRBV7-2 and TRBJ1-1, the full variable domain is GAGVSQSPSNKVTEKGKDVELRCDPISGHTALYWYRQSLGQGLEFLIYFQGNSAPDKSGLPSDRFSAERTGGSVSTLTIQRTQQEDSAVYLCAGSLRVTGEAFFGQGTRLTVV.

In its sample, this clonotype was seen many times. The V gene is TRBV10-3, the J gene TRBJ1-2, with D uncertain. V lost 2 bases and J lost 8, with 12 bases in between. The germline V gene has CDR1 ENHRY and CDR2 SYGVKD. CDR3 length: 13 residues. Written as DNA, the CDR3 is TGTGCCATCAGTGAGCCGTCGGAGAGGGGCTACACCTTC. Its protein is CAISEPSERGYTF.

The V gene is TRBV20-1, the J gene TRBJ2-5, with D uncertain. CDR3 size: 12 residues. In germline, CDR1 is DFQATT, CDR2 SNEGSKA (reference sequence). V lost 3 bases to trimming and J lost 1 base, with 6 bases between them. The CDR3 sequence is CSARTLQETQYF. CDR3 coding DNA: TGCAGTGCTAGGACTCTCCAAGAGACCCAGTACTTC.

The rearrangement links TRBV6-5 to TRBJ2-7, with D tentatively TRBD1 (6 bases). Trimming took 5 bases from V and 2 from J, leaving 13 bases between them. Germline V lookup: CDR1 MNHEY, CDR2 SVGAGI. The CDR3 is 14 residues long. The CDR3 spells CASSVDRLTYEQYF. CDR3 in DNA: TGTGCCAGCAGTGTTGACAGGCTAACCTACGAGCAGTACTTC.

The chain employs TRBV12-3 or TRBV12-4 and TRBJ2-5; D remains unclear. The J call is uncertain, as TRBJ2-7 better fits the DNA end. This CDR3 comprises 13 residues. The CDR3 nucleotides read TGTGCCAGCAGTGGAGTGCGGCCAAGCGAGCAGTACTTC. Residues: CASSGVRPSEQYF.

This clonotype was seen ten or more times. This rearrangement joins TRBV25-1 to TRBJ2-7; no definite D call. CDR3 length equals 12 residues. Trimming pared 8 bases from V and 5 bases from J, leaving 13 bases between. Germline loops: CDR1 MGHDK, CDR2 SYGVNS. Here the CDR3 reads CASLAPGDEQYF. The DNA for the CDR3 is TGTGCCAGCCTTGCCCCGGGCGACGAGCAGTACTTC.

Written as DNA, the CDR3 is TGCAGTGCTTACGGGACAGTAGACACCGGGGAGCTGTTTTTT. Translation: CSAYGTVDTGELFF. The chain has TRBV20-1 and TRBJ2-2; TRBD1 matches at 7 bases. V trimming: 5 bases; J trimming: 3 bases; junction bases outside the gene matches: 6. Germline V lookup: CDR1 DFQATT, CDR2 SNEGSKA (reference sequence). The CDR3 is 14 residues long.

J is TRBJ2-5 and V is TRBV15; D not certain. This CDR3 comprises 15 residues. Germline CDR1 LNHNV, CDR2 YYDKDF (reference sequence). V dropped 5 bases and J dropped 3 bases, with 16 bases sitting between them. As DNA, the CDR3 is TGTGCCACCAGCGTTGAAAGGGCAGCCGAAGAGACCCAGTACTTC. This sequence encodes CATSVERAAEETQYF.

Many counts were recorded for this clonotype. V is TRBV10-3 and J is TRBJ1-3; 7 bases agree with TRBD1. Germline trimming cut 6 bases from V and 1 base from J; bases unmatched to any gene: 3. The germline CDR1 and CDR2 sequences are ENHRY and SYGVKD. The length of the CDR3 is 14 residues. DNA for the CDR3: TGTGCCATCAGACCGGGACAGTCTGGAAACACCATATATTTT. Translated, it gives CAIRPGQSGNTIYF.

Many counts were recorded for this clonotype. The CDR3 sequence is CSARRTAQETQYF. Written as DNA, the CDR3 is TGCAGTGCCCGCAGGACAGCTCAAGAGACCCAGTACTTC. The chain uses TRBV20-1 and TRBJ2-5, with a tentative D call TRBD1 (6 bases). The germline V and J ends were trimmed by 6 bases and 2 bases, with 13 bases remaining between them. Germline V gene sequence: CDR1 DFQATT, CDR2 SNEGSKA (reference sequence). The CDR3 has 13 residues.

The genes are TRBV9 and TRBJ2-2; 13 nucleotides line up with TRBD2. CDR1 and CDR2 (germline): SGDLS, YYNGEE. This CDR3 contains 18 residues. V dropped 0 bases and J dropped 6; count of bases not matched to a gene: 8. In DNA form, the CDR3 reads TGTGCCAGCAGCGTAGTTGGTGGACTAGCGGGAGAGGCCGGGGAGCTGTTTTTT. This gives the protein CASSVVGGLAGEAGELFF.

This clonotype was found a few times. The gene calls are TRBV7-6 and TRBJ2-5, with D unresolved. The CDR3 totals 12 residues. The ends were cut back, 1 base at V and 9 bases at J, with 9 bases in the middle. Germline V gives CDR1 SGHVS, CDR2 FNYEAQ. The CDR3 spells CASSLERMSQYF. Here the CDR3 DNA reads TGTGCCAGCAGCTTAGAACGTATGTCCCAGTACTTC. Based on the CDR3 plus reference TRBV7-6 and TRBJ2-5, the full variable domain is GAGVSQSPRYKVTKRGQDVALRCDPISGHVSLYWYRQALGQGPEFLTYFNYEAQQDKSGLPNDRFSAERPEGSISTLTIQRTEQRDSAMYRCASSLERMSQYFGPGTRLLVL.

This clonotype was observed a few times. The CDR3 DNA follows: TGTGCCAGCAGGGTAGGGTTCAATGAAAAACTGTTTTTT. Protein: CASRVGFNEKLFF. V is TRBV2 and J is TRBJ1-4; unclear D gene. The germline gives CDR1 SNHLY, CDR2 FYNNEI. The ends were cut back, 6 bases at V and 5 bases at J, with 10 bases in the middle. This CDR3 has 13 residues.

In its sample, this clonotype was seen many times. The chain employs TRBV15 and TRBJ2-6; unclear D gene. Germline loops: CDR1 LNHNV, CDR2 YYDKDF (reference sequence). With 10 bases removed from V and 0 bases from J, the gap between germline ends came to 10 bases. This CDR3 comprises 14 residues. The CDR3 coding sequence is TGTGCCAGGCATAAAAGCTCTGGGGCCAACGTCCTGACTTTC. Its protein is CARHKSSGANVLTF.

This chain joins TRBV10-3 and TRBJ1-1, with D uncertain. CDR1 is ENHRY, CDR2 SYGVKD, per germline. CDR3 size: 12 residues. V shed 6 bases and J shed 2 bases, with 7 bases lying between them. CDR3 coding DNA: TGTGCCATCAGGGGTCTAAACACTGAAGCTTTCTTT. It is translated as CAIRGLNTEAFF.

This chain connects TRBV14 to TRBJ2-2; D is unresolved. V lost 4 bases, J lost 7 bases, and 7 bases lay in between. From germline, CDR1 is SGHDN and CDR2 FVKESK. The CDR3 sequence is 12 residues long. This CDR3 is CASSPFVGELFF. CDR3 sequence (DNA): TGTGCCAGCAGCCCCTTTGTCGGGGAGCTGTTTTTT.

This clonotype occurred many times. This chain uses TRBV10-3 with TRBJ2-2; 12 bases match TRBD2. The junction had 4 bases not matched to a gene; V was cut back by 8 bases and J by 0 bases. This CDR3 spans 16 amino acids. The germline gives CDR1 ENHRY, CDR2 SYGVKD. The CDR3 spells CAIPGTSGSNTGELFF. The CDR3 DNA sequence: TGTGCCATCCCCGGGACTAGCGGGTCGAACACCGGGGAGCTGTTTTTT.

This clonotype was observed many times. The chain couples TRBV6-6 to TRBJ2-6, with TRBD1 matching over 8 bases. CDR3 length: 17 amino acids. The germline gives CDR1 MNHNY, CDR2 SVGAGI (reference sequence). Unmatched junction bases numbered 6, after V lost 5 bases and J lost 0 bases. The CDR3, as DNA: TGTGCCAGCAGTAGTCCCGGGACAGGCTCTGGGGCCAACGTCCTGACTTTC. Encoded protein: CASSSPGTGSGANVLTF.

This clonotype was counted a few times. This chain links TRBV5-1 with TRBJ2-7; weak D call: TRBD2 (5 bases). Between the trimmed V and J ends, which lost 4 bases and 7 bases, there was a span of 15 bases. Germline values: CDR1 SGHRS, CDR2 YFSETQ. The CDR3 is made up of 13 amino acids. The CDR3 region has the DNA TGCGCCAGCAGCCCCGGTAATGGCGGGGAGCAGTACTTC. The encoded protein is CASSPGNGGEQYF.

This chain's CDR3 is CASRGQLLTEAFF. The CDR3 bases are TGTGCCAGCAGAGGACAGCTACTCACTGAAGCTTTCTTT. The chain is built from TRBV12-3 or TRBV12-4 and TRBJ1-1; possible D gene TRBD1, 6 bases. V lost 6 bases and J 4 bases, leaving 12 bases between the germline ends. CDR3 length equals 13 residues.